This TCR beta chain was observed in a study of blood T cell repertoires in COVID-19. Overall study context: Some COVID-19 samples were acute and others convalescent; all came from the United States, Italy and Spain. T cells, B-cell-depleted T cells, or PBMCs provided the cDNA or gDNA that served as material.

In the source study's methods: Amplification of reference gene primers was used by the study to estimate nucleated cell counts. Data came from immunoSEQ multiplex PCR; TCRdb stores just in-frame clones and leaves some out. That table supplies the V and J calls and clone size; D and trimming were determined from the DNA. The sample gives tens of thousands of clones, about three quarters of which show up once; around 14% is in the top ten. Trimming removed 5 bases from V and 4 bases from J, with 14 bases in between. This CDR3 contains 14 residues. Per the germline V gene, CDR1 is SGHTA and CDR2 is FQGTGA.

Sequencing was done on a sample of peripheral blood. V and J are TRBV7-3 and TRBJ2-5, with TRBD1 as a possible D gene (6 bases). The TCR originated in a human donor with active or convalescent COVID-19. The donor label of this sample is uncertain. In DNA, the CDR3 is TGTGCCAGCAGCAACAGGGAACTAGGAGAGACCCAGTACTTC. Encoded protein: CASSNRELGETQYF.